The sequence of this T cell receptor (beta chain) was determined in a study of Ad26.COV2.S vaccination and SARS-CoV-2 variants (dated by TCRdb to the early 2020s). In terms of the full investigation: Donors in the vaccine arm were drawn from COV1001, a multicentre, randomized, double-blind, placebo-controlled phase I-IIa trial testing Ad26.COV2.S in healthy adults. Ad26.COV2.S was administered intramuscularly at 5 x 10^10 or 1 x 10^11 viral particles, either as a single shot or as two shots given 56 days apart. TCRbeta repertoire sequencing served as the tool for gauging how specific and how broad the SARS-CoV-2-reactive T cell receptors were following Ad26.COV2.S vaccination. A total of approximately 32 samples were included in the TCR-sequenced set, comprising some 20 Ad26.COV2.S vaccine recipients, 5 placebo recipients and 8 SARS-CoV-2 convalescent individuals. Trial participants were randomized into five groups of five, in which low-dose or high-dose Ad26.COV2.S was given once or twice, or placebo was given on both occasions. Blinding of investigators to trial group allocation was maintained during experiments and outcome assessment. Findings and caveats that apply to the study as a whole: Vaccine and placebo recipients had comparable non-spike TCR breadth, which fits with the vaccine containing only spike. The authors noted that the TCR breadth and depth analyses may have underestimated total T cell responses. Comparing responses between vaccine doses or regimens was not something the study was powered to do. After vaccination, spike-specific CD8+ and CD4+ T cell responses were reported to show substantial breadth. Ad26.COV2.S recipients had higher spike-specific TCR breadth than placebo recipients (P = 0.0014).

TCRbeta CDR3 regions were sequenced with the immunoSEQ Assay. After extraction, genomic DNA underwent amplification by bias-controlled multiplex PCR, followed by high-throughput sequencing. Turning to the authors' computational methods: Collapsing and filtering of sequences were performed to quantify the absolute abundance of each unique TCRbeta CDR3 region. T cell fraction was estimated by normalizing TCRbeta template counts to usable DNA, with usable DNA measured through amplification of reference genes found in all nucleated cells. Repertoire TCRs were annotated as SARS-CoV-2-specific when V gene, CDR3 amino acid sequence and J gene were exactly matched to a known reactive TCR set. The reference SARS-CoV-2 TCR set was derived from MIRA and filtered for enrichment in COVID-19-positive ImmuneCODE repertoires, a step that removed public or cross-reactive TCRs. Using the MIRA antigens, annotated TCRs were further analysed by specific ORF or by position within an ORF. Breadth was defined as annotated unique rearrangements over total unique productive rearrangements; depth was the summed frequency of those rearrangements. Two-sided Wilcoxon rank-sum tests were used to compare TCR breadth between groups. TCRdb obtained this table from immuneACCESS and retained in-frame rearrangements with V and J assigned. These tables miss some clones; where compared with another copy, unresolved V genes account for less than half of the shortfall, and the remainder is unexplained. The DNA gave D and trimming, while V, J and clone size come from that table. For this sample there are about 350,000 clones; 70% to 90% appear just once. The ten top clones hold 3.3% of the sample.

A word on this clone: The antigen it recognizes is unknown. No base quality information exists; no much larger clone differs at one position.

The sample's treatment or condition, from its label and the paper: some 20 received Ad26.COV2.S at low or high dose, single or two shots; 5 received placebo; per-sample allocation not given. Repertoires of vaccine and placebo recipients were sequenced from samples collected on day 63 after the first injection. In Cohort 1b, roughly 25 adults aged 18-55 years were enrolled at a single site in Boston, USA, between 29 July and 7 August 2020. Ad26.COV2.S was a replication-incompetent adenovirus type 26 vector expressing a prefusion-stabilized SARS-CoV-2 spike protein from the original Wuhan strain. From its cysteine to its phenylalanine, the CDR3 spans 14 amino acids. The kept DNA is CDR3 alone, 42 bases in frame from the first base. V is reduced by 1 base and J by 0 bases, leaving a spacing of 7 bases between them. Taken from the germline V gene, the CDR1 and CDR2 loops are SGHNT and YENEEA.

The specimen comprised peripheral blood, sampled in a trial of Ad26.COV2.S vaccine versus placebo. The rearranged segments are TRBV11-3 and TRBJ2-7; the D element might be TRBD1 or TRBD2, as each aligns at 5 bases. This TCR was recovered from a person aged 18-65 years who received the Ad26.COV2.S COVID-19 vaccine or a placebo. At the DNA level, the sequence is TGTGCCAGCAGCTTAGCGGGGCGCTCCTACGAGCAGTACTTC. This translates into CASSLAGRSYEQYF.